The 9 T cell receptor beta chains below all came from one sample that was sequenced in a study of blood T cell repertoires in COVID-19. Measured with immunoSEQ multiplex PCR; TCRdb has only the in-frame clones, and not every one. The sample has 300,000 or so clones; approximately 88% are singletons. The material sequenced was peripheral blood. Receptor source: a man younger than 30 who had recovered from COVID-19.

The chain joins TRBV7-3 to TRBJ1-4; D unresolved. The germline CDR1 and CDR2 sequences are SGHTA and FQGTGA. The V gene lost 2 bases and the J gene lost 8 bases, with 12 bases spanning the gap. This CDR3 has 14 residues. The CDR3 DNA is TGTGCCAGCAGCTTAGGGCAGGAGGGCGAAAAACTGTTTTTT. Translated, it gives CASSLGQEGEKLFF. Full variable domain (missing parts from reference TRBV7-3 and TRBJ1-4): GAGVSQTPSNKVTEKGKYVELRCDPISGHTALYWYRQSLGQGPEFLIYFQGTGAADDSGLPNDRFFAVRPEGSVSTLKIQRTERGDSAVYLCASSLGQEGEKLFFGSGTQLSVL.

The chain uses TRBV2 and TRBJ2-1; D may be TRBD1 (8 bases). V was clipped by 2 bases and J by 13 bases, with 30 bases between them. The CDR3 is made up of 18 amino acids. Germline-derived CDR1 and CDR2 are SNHLY and FYNNEI. The CDR3 DNA follows: TGTGCCAGCAGTGAATTGAGTGGGAACGCGGGCTACAGGGGGGGACAGTTCTTC. Amino acids: CASSELSGNAGYRGGQFF.

This chain links TRBV18 with TRBJ1-5, with TRBD1 matching over 8 bases. The CDR3 totals 21 residues. Trimming removed 0 bases from V and 0 bases from J; junction bases left unmatched: 16. Germline CDR1 reads KGHSH; CDR2 reads LQKENI. The CDR3 here is CASSPPGLFRQGKDSNQPQHF. CDR3 sequence (DNA): TGTGCCAGCTCACCACCGGGGTTATTTAGACAGGGGAAGGATAGCAATCAGCCCCAGCATTTT. Complete variable domain (other parts from reference TRBV18 and TRBJ1-5): NAGVMQNPRHLVRRRGQEARLRCSPMKGHSHVYWYRQLPEEGLKFMVYLQKENIIDESGMPKERFSAEFPKEGPSILRIQQVVRGDSAAYFCASSPPGLFRQGKDSNQPQHFGDGTRLSIL.

The rearrangement links TRBV10-3 to TRBJ1-1, with 9 bases that match TRBD1. The junction had 10 bases not matched to a gene; V was cut back by 6 bases and J by 5 bases. CDR3 size: 15 residues. Germline assignment: CDR1 ENHRY and CDR2 SYGVKD. The CDR3 DNA follows: TGTGCCATCAGCCCGACAGGGGGTGGCTTGACTGAAGCTTTCTTT. This gives the protein CAISPTGGGLTEAFF.

The chain has TRBV11-3 and TRBJ2-5; the D is unclear. Germline loops: CDR1 SGHNT, CDR2 YENEEA. V was shortened by 1 base and J by 1 base, with 16 bases between the two germline ends. The CDR3 contains 17 residues. Written as DNA, the CDR3 is TGTGCCAGCAGCTTAGGTCGAGACACCACCTTCCAAGAGACCCAGTACTTC. Encoded protein: CASSLGRDTTFQETQYF. The full variable domain, with the rest looked up from reference TRBV11-3 and TRBJ2-5, is EAGVVQSPRYKIIEKKQPVAFWCNPISGHNTLYWYLQNLGQGPELLIRYENEEAVDDSQLPKDRFSAERLKGVDSTLKIQPAELGDSAVYLCASSLGRDTTFQETQYFGPGTRLLVL.

This chain joins TRBV10-1 and TRBJ2-7; the match to TRBD2 covers 13 bases. In germline, CDR1 is WNHNN, CDR2 SYGVQD (reference sequence). This CDR3 comprises 15 residues. The V segment lost 5 bases and the J segment 7 bases; nucleotides outside the gene matches: 8. Here the CDR3 reads CASSMNRGLAGEQYF. The DNA for the CDR3 is TGCGCCAGCAGTATGAACAGGGGACTAGCGGGAGAGCAGTACTTC.

The chain carries TRBV4-1 and TRBJ2-3; 9 bases are a match to TRBD1. V lost 1 base and J lost 3; bases outside the gene matches: 11. Germline V gene lookup returns CDR1 MGHRA and CDR2 YSYEKL. CDR3 length equals 18 residues. CDR3 region: CASSQAGPGTGWTDTQYF. The CDR3 DNA follows: TGCGCCAGCAGCCAAGCGGGTCCCGGGACAGGGTGGACAGATACGCAGTATTTT.

The chain couples TRBV19 to TRBJ2-3, with 9 bases fitting TRBD2. This CDR3 region has 15 residues. V shed 1 base and J 3 bases; nucleotides not matched to a gene: 2. CDR1 LNHDA and CDR2 SQIVND come from the germline V gene (reference sequence). CDR3 bases: TGTGCCAGTAGTATAGGCGGACTAGCGACAGATACGCAGTATTTT. Protein product: CASSIGGLATDTQYF.

The chain uses TRBV30 and TRBJ1-1; 7 bases fit TRBD1. CDR1 and CDR2 from the germline V gene are GTSNPN and SVGIG (reference sequence). The CDR3 has 13 amino acids. Trimming cost V 4 bases and J 5 bases; bases outside gene matches: 7. The CDR3, as DNA: TGTGCCTGGACCCTAAACAGGGGAACTGAAGCTTTCTTT. Translating it yields CAWTLNRGTEAFF.